Presented here are 3 T cell receptor beta chains from one specimen sequenced in a study of blood T cell repertoires in COVID-19. Some clones are missing from TCRdb's copy, which holds only in-frame ones; the method was immunoSEQ multiplex PCR. Altogether around 300,000 clones are present, around 90% being singletons, with the ten largest covering 0.9% to 1%. The sample comprised peripheral blood. The receptors come from a woman between 35 and 50 years old who had recovered from COVID-19.

The chain carries TRBV2 and TRBJ2-2; 10 bases are shared with TRBD2. Germline CDR1 and CDR2: SNHLY and FYNNEI. CDR3 size: 15 residues. Trimming at V came to 1 base and at J to 6 bases, leaving 2 bases not matched to a gene. The DNA for the CDR3 is TGTGCCAGCAGTGAAGTTCTAGCGGGAGCCGGGGAGCTGTTTTTT. Its translation: CASSEVLAGAGELFF. Looking up the rest from reference TRBV2 and TRBJ2-2 gives the full variable domain: EPEVTQTPSHQVTQMGQEVILRCVPISNHLYFYWYRQILGQKVEFLVSFYNNEISEKSEIFDDQFSVERPDGSNFTLKIRSTKLEDSAMYFCASSEVLAGAGELFFGEGSRLTVL.

The V and J genes are TRBV29-1 and TRBJ1-1; D possibly corresponds to TRBD1 (5 bases). V was shortened by 8 bases and J by 5 bases, with 21 bases between the two germline ends. CDR1 and CDR2 from the germline V gene are SQVTM and ANQGSEA. There are 14 residues in the CDR3. CDR3 DNA: TGCAGCATCCGCGGGGGATCGGGGTTGACTGAAGCTTTCTTT. Translated: CSIRGGSGLTEAFF.

A single count supports this clone. This sequence joins TRBV28 and TRBJ2-1; 8 bases are shared with TRBD2. Trimming cost V 7 bases and J 0 bases; bases outside gene matches: 8. The V gene's germline CDR1 is MDHEN and CDR2 SYDVKM. This CDR3 is 16 amino acids long. The CDR3 DNA follows: TGTGCCAGCACCAGACTAGCGCCGAGCTCCTACAATGAGCAGTTCTTC. It translates to CASTRLAPSSYNEQFF.